These 5 T cell receptor beta chains came from one sample sequenced in a study of cytomegalovirus exposure and HLA in healthy donors. PCR employed 60 Vbeta and 13 Jbeta primers. The assay was immunoSEQ multiplex PCR, and TCRdb's table has in-frame clones only and misses some. The table records 170,000 or so clones, 77% of them present only once. The sample consisted of PBMCs. These receptors were obtained from a woman in her 30s in good health and CMV-seronegative.

This clone appeared a few times. The rearrangement links TRBV27 to TRBJ1-6; no firm D call. The CDR3 totals 13 residues. Germline CDR1 reads MNHEY; CDR2 reads SMNVEV (reference sequence). Trimming removed 8 bases at V and 9 bases at J, with 14 bases between. CDR3 protein: CASQASASSPLHF. DNA of the CDR3: TGTGCCAGCCAGGCGTCGGCCAGTTCACCCCTCCACTTT.

The rearrangement uses TRBV5-4 and TRBJ2-2, with 9 bases that match TRBD1. V dropped 3 bases and J dropped 6; count of bases not matched to a gene: 6. The CDR3 length is 15 residues. Germline-derived CDR1 and CDR2 are SGHNT and YYREEE (reference sequence). The CDR3 is CASSSRDRAPGELFF. The CDR3 nucleotides read TGTGCCAGCAGCTCCAGGGACAGGGCCCCCGGGGAGCTGTTTTTT.

In its sample, this clone was seen once. The V gene is TRBV7-2, the J gene TRBJ2-7; 8 bases match TRBD2. The CDR3 spans 15 residues. J lost 0 bases, V lost 3 bases, and 4 bases had no gene match. Germline V gives CDR1 SGHTA, CDR2 FQGNSA. The CDR3 here is CASSFQRGSSYEQYF. The CDR3 nucleotides read TGTGCCAGCAGCTTCCAGCGGGGGAGCTCCTACGAGCAGTACTTC. Supplemented by reference TRBV7-2 and TRBJ2-7, the full variable domain reads GAGVSQSPSNKVTEKGKDVELRCDPISGHTALYWYRQSLGQGLEFLIYFQGNSAPDKSGLPSDRFSAERTGGSVSTLTIQRTQQEDSAVYLCASSFQRGSSYEQYFGPGTRLTVT.

The chain employs TRBV7-2 and TRBJ2-1, with D unresolved. V shed 6 bases and J shed 9 bases, with 9 bases lying between them. The CDR3 is 11 residues long. Germline loops: CDR1 SGHTA, CDR2 FQGNSA. Written as DNA, the CDR3 is TGTGCCAGCAGTTCGGGTGCTGAGCAGTTCTTC. It translates to CASSSGAEQFF.

J is TRBJ2-3 and V is TRBV30; D call uncertain. Looked up from germline, CDR1 is GTSNPN and CDR2 is SVGIG (reference sequence). CDR3 length: 12 amino acids. Trimming pared 0 bases from V and 6 bases from J, leaving 7 bases between. The CDR3 region is CAWSVREDTQYF. The CDR3 DNA reads as TGTGCCTGGAGTGTACGAGAGGATACGCAGTATTTT.